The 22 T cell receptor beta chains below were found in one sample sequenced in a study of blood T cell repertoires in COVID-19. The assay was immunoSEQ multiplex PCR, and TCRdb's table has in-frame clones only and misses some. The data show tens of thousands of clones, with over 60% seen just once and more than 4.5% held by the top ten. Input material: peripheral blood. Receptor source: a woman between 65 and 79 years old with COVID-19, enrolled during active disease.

For the CDR3, the DNA is TGTGCCAGCTCACCGATGGGCTTCAATCAGCCCCAGCATTTT. Protein: CASSPMGFNQPQHF. The chain is built from TRBV18 and TRBJ1-5; D uncertain. Germline-derived CDR1 and CDR2 are KGHSH and LQKENI. V was pared by 3 bases and J by 3 bases, with 9 bases between. The CDR3 extends over 14 amino acids. Looking up the rest from reference TRBV18 and TRBJ1-5 gives the full variable domain: NAGVMQNPRHLVRRRGQEARLRCSPMKGHSHVYWYRQLPEEGLKFMVYLQKENIIDESGMPKERFSAEFPKEGPSILRIQQVVRGDSAAYFCASSPMGFNQPQHFGDGTRLSIL.

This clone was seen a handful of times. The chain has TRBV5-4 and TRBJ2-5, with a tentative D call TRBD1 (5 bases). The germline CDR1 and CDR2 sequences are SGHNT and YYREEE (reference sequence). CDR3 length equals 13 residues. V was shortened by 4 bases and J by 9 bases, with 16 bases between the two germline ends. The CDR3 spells CASSPRWGQAQYF. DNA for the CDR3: TGTGCCAGCAGCCCTCGATGGGGCCAGGCCCAGTACTTC.

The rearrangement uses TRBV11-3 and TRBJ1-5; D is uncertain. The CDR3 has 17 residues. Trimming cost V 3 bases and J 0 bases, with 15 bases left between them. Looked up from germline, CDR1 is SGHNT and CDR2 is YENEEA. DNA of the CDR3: TGTGCCAGCAGCTTTAAGGTAACAGTCAATAGCAATCAGCCCCAGCATTTT. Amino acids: CASSFKVTVNSNQPQHF.

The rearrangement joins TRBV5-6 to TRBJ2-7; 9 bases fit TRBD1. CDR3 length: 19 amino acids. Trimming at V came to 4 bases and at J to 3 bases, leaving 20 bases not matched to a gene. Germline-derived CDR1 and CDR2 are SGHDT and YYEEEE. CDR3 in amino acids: CASSPNYRGRTDALYEQYF. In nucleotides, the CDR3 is TGTGCCAGCAGCCCCAATTACAGGGGGCGTACTGACGCCCTCTACGAGCAGTACTTC.

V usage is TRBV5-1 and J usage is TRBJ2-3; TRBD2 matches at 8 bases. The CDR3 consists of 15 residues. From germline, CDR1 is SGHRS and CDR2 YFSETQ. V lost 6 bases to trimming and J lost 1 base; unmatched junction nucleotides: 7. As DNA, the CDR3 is TGCGCCAGCAACCCGGGGGGGCCAGGCACAGATACGCAGTATTTT. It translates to CASNPGGPGTDTQYF.

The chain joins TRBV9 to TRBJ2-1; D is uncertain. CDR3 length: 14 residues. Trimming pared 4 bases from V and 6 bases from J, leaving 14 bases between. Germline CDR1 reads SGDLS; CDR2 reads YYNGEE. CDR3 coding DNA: TGTGCCAGCAGCTCCACTAACACCGGCAATGAGCAGTTCTTC. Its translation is CASSSTNTGNEQFF.

Here the CDR3 reads CASSLETGTRSPLHF. For the CDR3, the DNA is TGTGCCAGCAGTTTGGAGACAGGGACACGTTCACCCCTCCACTTT. The V gene is TRBV27, the J gene TRBJ1-6; 7 bases are shared with TRBD1. CDR1 MNHEY and CDR2 SMNVEV come from the germline V gene (reference sequence). The V and J ends lost 3 bases and 9 bases, in that order; junction bases with no gene match: 8. CDR3 length: 15 residues.

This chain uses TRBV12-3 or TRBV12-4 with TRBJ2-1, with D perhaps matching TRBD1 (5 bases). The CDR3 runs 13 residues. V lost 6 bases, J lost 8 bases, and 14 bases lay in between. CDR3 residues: CASRAPDSYEQFF. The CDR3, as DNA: TGTGCCAGCAGGGCCCCCGACAGCTATGAGCAGTTCTTC.

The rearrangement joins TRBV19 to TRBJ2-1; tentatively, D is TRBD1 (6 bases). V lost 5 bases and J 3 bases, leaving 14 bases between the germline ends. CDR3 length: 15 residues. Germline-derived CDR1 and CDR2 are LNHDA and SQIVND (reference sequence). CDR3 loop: CASSLPQGDYNEQFF. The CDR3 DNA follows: TGTGCCAGTAGTCTCCCACAGGGCGACTACAATGAGCAGTTCTTC.

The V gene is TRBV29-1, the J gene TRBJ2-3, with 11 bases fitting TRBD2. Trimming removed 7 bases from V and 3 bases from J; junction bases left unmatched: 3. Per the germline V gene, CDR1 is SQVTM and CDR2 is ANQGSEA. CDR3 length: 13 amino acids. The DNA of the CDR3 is TGCAGCGCCAGGACTAGCGGGACAGATACGCAGTATTTT. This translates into CSARTSGTDTQYF.

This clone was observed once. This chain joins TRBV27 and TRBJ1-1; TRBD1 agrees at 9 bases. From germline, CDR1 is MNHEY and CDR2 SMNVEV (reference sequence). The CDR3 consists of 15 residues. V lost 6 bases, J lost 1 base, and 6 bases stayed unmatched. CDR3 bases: TGTGCCAGCAGATACAGGGGGCCGGGGAACACTGAAGCTTTCTTT. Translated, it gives CASRYRGPGNTEAFF.

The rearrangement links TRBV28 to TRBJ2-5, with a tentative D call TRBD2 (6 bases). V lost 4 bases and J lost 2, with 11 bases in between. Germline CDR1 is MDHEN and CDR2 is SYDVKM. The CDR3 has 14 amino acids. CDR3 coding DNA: TGTGCCAGCAGTTCGATAGCGGAACAAGAGACCCAGTACTTC. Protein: CASSSIAEQETQYF.

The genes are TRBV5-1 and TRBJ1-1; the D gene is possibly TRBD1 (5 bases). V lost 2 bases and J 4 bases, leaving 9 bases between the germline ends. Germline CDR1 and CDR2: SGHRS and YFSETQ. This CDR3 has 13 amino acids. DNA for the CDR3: TGCGCCAGCAGCTTACGACAGATCACTGAAGCTTTCTTT. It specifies CASSLRQITEAFF.

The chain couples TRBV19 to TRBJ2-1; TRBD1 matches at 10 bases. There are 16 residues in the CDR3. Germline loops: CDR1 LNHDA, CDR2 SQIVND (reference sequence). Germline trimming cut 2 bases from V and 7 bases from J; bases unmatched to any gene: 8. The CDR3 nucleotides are TGTGCCAGTAGTATACACGGACAGGGGGATCGTAATGAGCAGTTCTTC. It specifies CASSIHGQGDRNEQFF.

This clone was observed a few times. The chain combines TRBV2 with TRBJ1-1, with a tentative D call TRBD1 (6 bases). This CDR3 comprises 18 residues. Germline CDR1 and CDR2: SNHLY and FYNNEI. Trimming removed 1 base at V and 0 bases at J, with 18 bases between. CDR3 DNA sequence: TGTGCCAGCAGTGAAGGGGGGTACAGGGTGAGCATGAACACTGAAGCTTTCTTT. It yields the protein CASSEGGYRVSMNTEAFF.

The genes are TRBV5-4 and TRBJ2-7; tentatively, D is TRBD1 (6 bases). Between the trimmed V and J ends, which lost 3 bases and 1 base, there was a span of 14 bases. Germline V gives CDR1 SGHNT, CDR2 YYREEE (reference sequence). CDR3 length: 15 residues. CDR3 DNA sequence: TGTGCCAGCAGCTCGACACAGGGTGGGTCCTACGAGCAGTACTTC. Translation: CASSSTQGGSYEQYF.

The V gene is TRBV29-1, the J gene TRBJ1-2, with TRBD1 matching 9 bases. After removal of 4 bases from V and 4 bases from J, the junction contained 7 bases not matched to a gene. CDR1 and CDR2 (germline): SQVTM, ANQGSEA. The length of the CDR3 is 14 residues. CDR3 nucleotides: TGCAGCGTTGTTGGCGGGACAGGGACCTATGGCTACACCTTC. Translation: CSVVGGTGTYGYTF.

The CDR3 nucleotides read TGTGCCACCAGTGATTTTAGGAGCTCCTACAATGAGCAGTTCTTC. It translates to CATSDFRSSYNEQFF. The chain links TRBV24-1 to TRBJ2-1; D gene ambiguous. CDR3 length: 15 amino acids. Trimming removed 1 base from V and 0 bases from J, with 6 bases in between. CDR1 is KGHDR, CDR2 SFDVKD, per germline.

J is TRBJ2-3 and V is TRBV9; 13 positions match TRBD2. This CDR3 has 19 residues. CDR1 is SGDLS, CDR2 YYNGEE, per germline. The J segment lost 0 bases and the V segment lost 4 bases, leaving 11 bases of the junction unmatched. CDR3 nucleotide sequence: TGTGCCAGCAGCCGGACTAGCGGGGGCTTCTTTGAAAGCACAGATACGCAGTATTTT. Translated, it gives CASSRTSGGFFESTDTQYF.

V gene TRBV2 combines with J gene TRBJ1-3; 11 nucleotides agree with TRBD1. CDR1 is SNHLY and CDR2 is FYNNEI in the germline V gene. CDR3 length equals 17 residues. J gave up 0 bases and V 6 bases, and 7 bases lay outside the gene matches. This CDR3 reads CASRRTGGFGSGNTIYF. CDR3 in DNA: TGTGCCAGCAGGCGGACAGGGGGCTTTGGCTCTGGAAACACCATATATTTT.

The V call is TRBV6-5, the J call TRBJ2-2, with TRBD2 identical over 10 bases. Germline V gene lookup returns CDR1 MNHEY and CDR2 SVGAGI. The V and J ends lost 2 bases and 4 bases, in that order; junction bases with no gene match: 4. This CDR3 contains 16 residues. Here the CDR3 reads CASSYLAGVSTGELFF. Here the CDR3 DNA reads TGTGCCAGCAGTTACCTAGCGGGAGTAAGCACCGGGGAGCTGTTTTTT.

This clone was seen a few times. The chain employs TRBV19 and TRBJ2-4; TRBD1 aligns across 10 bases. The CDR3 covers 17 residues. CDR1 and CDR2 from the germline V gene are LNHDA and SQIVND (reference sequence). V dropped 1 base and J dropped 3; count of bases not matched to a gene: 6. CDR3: CASSIATGGSGKNIQYF. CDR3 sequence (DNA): TGTGCCAGTAGTATAGCGACAGGGGGCTCAGGCAAAAACATTCAGTACTTC.